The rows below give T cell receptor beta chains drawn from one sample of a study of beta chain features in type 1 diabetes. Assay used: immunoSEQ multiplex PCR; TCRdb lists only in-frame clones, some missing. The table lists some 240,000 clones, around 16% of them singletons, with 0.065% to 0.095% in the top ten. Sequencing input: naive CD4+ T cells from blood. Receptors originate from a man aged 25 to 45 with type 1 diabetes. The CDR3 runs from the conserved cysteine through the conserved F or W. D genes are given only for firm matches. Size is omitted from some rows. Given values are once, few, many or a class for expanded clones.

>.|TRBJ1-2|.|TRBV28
CASSPPDYGYTF
TGTGCCAGCAGCCCCCCGGACTATGGCTACACCTTC
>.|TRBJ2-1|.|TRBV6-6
CASSPIMQGNTNEQFF
TGTGCCAGCAGTCCTATCATGCAGGGAAACACCAATGAGCAGTTCTTC
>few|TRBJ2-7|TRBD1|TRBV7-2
CASSFDRGMYEQYF
TGTGCCAGCAGCTTCGACAGGGGGATGTACGAGCAGTACTTC
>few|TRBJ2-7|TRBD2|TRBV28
CASSLGGLATHEQYF
TGTGCCAGCAGCCTCGGGGGACTAGCGACCCACGAGCAGTACTTC
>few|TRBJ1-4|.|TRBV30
CAWSVQVRTKLFF
TGTGCCTGGAGTGTACAGGTCAGAACTAAACTGTTTTTT
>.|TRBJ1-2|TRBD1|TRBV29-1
CSVEGTDYGYTF
TGCAGCGTTGAGGGGACAGACTATGGCTACACCTTC
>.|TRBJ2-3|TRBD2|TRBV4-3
CASSPGEGLPDTQYF
TGCGCCAGCAGCCCGGGGGAGGGCCTCCCAGATACGCAGTATTTT
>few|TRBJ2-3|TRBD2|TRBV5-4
CASSQTLAGGTDTQYF
TGTGCCAGCAGCCAAACGCTAGCGGGAGGCACAGATACGCAGTATTTT
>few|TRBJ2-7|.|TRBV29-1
CSVKGGYEQYF
TGCAGCGTGAAAGGGGGCTACGAGCAGTACTTC
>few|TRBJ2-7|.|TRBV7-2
CASSLVAGAYEQYF
TGTGCCAGCAGCTTAGTAGCAGGCGCGTACGAGCAGTACTTC
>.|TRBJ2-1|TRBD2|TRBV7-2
CASSLSGLAVQFF
TGTGCCAGCAGCTTATCCGGACTAGCGGTGCAGTTCTTC
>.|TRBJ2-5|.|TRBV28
CASSGHTQETQYF
TGTGCCAGTTCCGGACACACGCAAGAGACCCAGTACTTC
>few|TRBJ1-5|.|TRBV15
CATSRDGQGGSQPQHF
TGTGCCACCAGCAGAGACGGTCAGGGTGGAAGTCAGCCCCAGCATTTT
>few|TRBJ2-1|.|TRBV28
CASRRLRNEQFF
TGTGCCAGCAGAAGACTCCGTAATGAGCAGTTCTTC
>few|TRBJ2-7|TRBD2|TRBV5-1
CASSSASGSNPYEQYF
TGCGCCAGCAGCTCGGCTAGCGGGAGCAATCCCTACGAGCAGTACTTC
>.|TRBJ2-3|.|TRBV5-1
CASSFQGTDTQYF
TGCGCCAGCAGCTTTCAGGGCACAGATACGCAGTATTTT
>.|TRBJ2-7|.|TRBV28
CASSLYEGIVQYF
TGTGCCAGCAGTTTATACGAAGGGATCGTGCAGTACTTC
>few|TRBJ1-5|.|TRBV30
CAWSSFGSQHF
TGTGCCTGGAGTTCCTTCGGGTCCCAGCATTTT
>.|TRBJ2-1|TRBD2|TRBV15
CATSSRVAGGNEQFF
TGTGCCACCAGCTCCCGGGTAGCGGGAGGGAATGAGCAGTTCTTC
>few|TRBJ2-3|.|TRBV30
CAWSGQNTQYF
TGTGCCTGGAGTGGCCAGAATACGCAGTATTTT
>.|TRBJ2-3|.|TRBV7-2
CASSFSSVRTDTQYF
TGTGCCAGCAGCTTTAGTTCAGTTCGCACAGATACGCAGTATTTT
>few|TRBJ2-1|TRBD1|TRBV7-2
CASSVRQGRSGEQFF
TGTGCCAGCAGCGTTAGACAGGGTCGGTCTGGTGAGCAGTTCTTC
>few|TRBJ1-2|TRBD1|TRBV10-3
CAISPDRGQGGYTF
TGTGCCATCAGTCCTGACAGGGGGCAAGGTGGCTACACCTTC
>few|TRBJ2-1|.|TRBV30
CAWTKFLGGFNEQFF
TGTGCCTGGACAAAGTTTCTAGGGGGATTCAATGAGCAGTTCTTC
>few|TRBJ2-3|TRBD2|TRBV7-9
CASSLGLAGSTDTQYF
TGTGCCAGCAGCTTAGGGCTAGCGGGAAGCACAGATACGCAGTATTTT
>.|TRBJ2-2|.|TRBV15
CATKYSGPGPGELFF
TGTGCCACCAAGTACAGCGGACCAGGGCCCGGGGAGCTGTTTTTT
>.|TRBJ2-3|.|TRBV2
CASLLTGITQYF
TGTGCCAGTCTACTGACAGGTATCACGCAGTATTTT
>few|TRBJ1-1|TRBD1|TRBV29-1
CSVTGGANTEAFF
TGCAGCGTTACAGGGGGCGCGAACACTGAAGCTTTCTTT
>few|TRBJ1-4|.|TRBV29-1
CSVESGNEKLFF
TGCAGCGTTGAGTCGGGCAATGAAAAACTGTTTTTT
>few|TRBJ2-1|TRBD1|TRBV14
CASSQIRGPREQFF
TGTGCCAGCAGCCAAATCAGGGGGCCGAGGGAGCAGTTCTTC